This T cell receptor beta chain was observed in a study of blood T cell repertoires in COVID-19. Trimming pared 1 base from V and 7 bases from J, leaving 11 bases between. This CDR3 is 14 amino acids long. The V gene's germline CDR1 is SGHTA and CDR2 FQGTGA. This clone occurred a few times. Produced via immunoSEQ multiplex PCR; TCRdb's table is partial and in-frame only. The sample contains roughly 360,000 clones, 70% to 90% of which appear only once. The V call is TRBV7-3, the J call TRBJ2-1, with D possibly TRBD1 on 6 matching bases. This TCR was recovered from a woman aged 25 to 39 with acute COVID-19. The specimen was PBMCs or T cells enriched from blood (not recorded which). CDR3 sequence (DNA): TGTGCCAGCAGCTTAAGTCCGACAGGAAATGAGCAGTTCTTC. The encoded protein is CASSLSPTGNEQFF.